This T cell receptor beta chain was found in a study of T cell responses to AZD1222 COVID-19 vaccine listed by TCRdb under 2021. Some background on the complete study: TCR sequencing was performed for about 250 trial participants, of whom 207 were given two doses of AZD1222 and some 26 were given two doses of MenACWY control vaccine. Trial participants were enrolled by age into 18-55, 56-69 and 70-plus year subgroups, with around 150, 28 and 57 TCR-sequenced participants respectively. What the study reported, not specific to this receptor: A significant rise in spike-specific TCR breadth and depth was observed after two AZD1222 doses relative to day 0 and relative to MenACWY recipients. Conclusions about previously exposed vaccinees are limited, since just six AZD1222 recipients were seropositive for SARS-CoV-2 at baseline. Nearly half of unique spike-specific TCRs reportedly recognized epitopes outside regions mutated in the B.1.351 and B.1.1.7 variants. In the small 56-69-year group, the increase in depth fell short of significance, most likely because of low power. Participants were mostly white British, with more females than males. The authors suggested clonal diversity may have been underestimated. Because no samples from the day 14 peak response were available, repertoires could be characterized only after the peak T cell response. Vaccine-associated CD4 TCRs spanned the whole spike protein, with dominant responses in regions 160-218 and 743-854.

Read against the paper, the sample's time point label means: about 28 days (+/-7) after the second vaccine dose. AZD1222 recipients with second doses at about 4 weeks or about 12 weeks were pooled, because spike-specific TCR depth and breadth did not differ between schedules. Vaccinee samples were obtained from the UK trials COV001 and COV002, which included a single-blind randomized controlled phase 2/3 trial of AZD1222 (ChAdOx1 nCoV-19) in healthy adults. Trial participant PBMC samples were collected at day 0 and day 28 after the second dose for TCRbeta chain sequencing. The CDR3 regions of human TCRbeta chains were analyzed by immunosequencing. In the paper's pipeline: Repertoire TCRs were checked for matches against a reference library of SARS-CoV-2-specific TCRs that had been generated using the MIRA antigen-specificity platform. Breadth meant the fraction of unique TCRs that were SARS-CoV-2-associated, whereas depth meant the fraction of total T cells that were SARS-CoV-2-associated. Each spike-specific TCR was assigned to its reactive spike region and to a CD4 or CD8 class using the MIRA data. Log10-transformed breadth and depth values were compared by one-way ANOVA with Sidak's multiple comparisons tests. TCRdb stores this immuneACCESS table with in-frame sequences only. Part of the clones is absent; in the studies checked, under half of the shortfall reflects unresolved V genes, and no reason is known for the rest. V and J calls plus clone size are reproduced from that table; the DNA served to infer D and trimming. The sample profile shows 150,000 to 200,000 clones; about 91% of them were found once. The ten largest clones add up to 1% to 1.5% of the sample.

A single count supports this clone. The antigen this receptor binds is unknown. Base qualities are not provided; no much larger clone lies one nucleotide away. The CDR3 runs 17 residues from the cysteine to the phenylalanine. Only CDR3 DNA is held: 51 bases, read in frame from base 1. The germline V gene encodes CDR1 GTSNPN and CDR2 SVGIG (reference sequence). V and J lose 1 base and 0 bases, and a span of 16 bases separates them. The specimen was peripheral blood, collected 28 days after the second AZD1222 dose. The V and J segments used are TRBV30 and TRBJ1-5; possibly the D gene is TRBD1, per 5 matching bases. The TCR comes from an adult who received the AZD1222 COVID-19 vaccine. The sequenced DNA: TGTGCCTGGAGTGGGGGTAGGACACCCAATAGCAATCAGCCCCAGCATTTT. Translated, it reads CAWSGGRTPNSNQPQHF.